The source of this TCR beta chain is a study of T cell responses to AZD1222 COVID-19 vaccine (dated by TCRdb to the early 2020s). For the wider study: TCR sequencing covered over 230 trial participants: 200 to 210 given two doses of AZD1222 and about 26 given two doses of MenACWY control vaccine. Trial participants were enrolled by age into subgroups of 18-55, 56-69 and 70-plus years, and about 150, 27 and 61 TCR-sequenced participants, respectively, were included in these subgroups.

The investigation overall reported the following: Because no day 14 peak-response samples were available, the repertoires could be characterized only after the peak T cell response. After two AZD1222 doses, spike-specific TCR breadth and depth were significantly higher than at day 0 and than in MenACWY recipients. Conclusions about previously exposed vaccinees are limited because only a handful of AZD1222 recipients were SARS-CoV-2 seropositive at baseline. Nearly half of unique spike-specific TCRs reportedly recognized epitopes outside regions mutated in the B.1.351 and B.1.1.7 variants. The whole spike protein was spanned by vaccine-associated CD4 TCRs, and dominant responses were seen in regions 160-218 and 743-854. The 56-69-year group was small, and its depth increase did not reach significance, likely because of low power. Most participants were white British and females outnumbered males, and the authors suggested that clonal diversity may have been underestimated.

This sample's time point label indicates: about 28 days (+/-7) after the second vaccine dose. Because spike-specific TCR depth and breadth did not differ between the two schedules, AZD1222 recipients who got a second dose at roughly 4 weeks were pooled with those who got a second dose at roughly 12 weeks. Vaccinee samples came from UK trials COV001 and COV002, including a single-blind randomized controlled phase 2/3 trial of AZD1222 (ChAdOx1 nCoV-19) in healthy adults. For TCRbeta chain sequencing, PBMC samples from trial participants were taken at day 0 and at day 28 after the second dose. With respect to this clone: Its recognized antigen is unknown. Per-nucleotide qualities are absent, and no much larger clonotype sits a single base away.

Measured from the cysteine to the phenylalanine, the CDR3 is 13 residues long. Only the CDR3 region is kept as DNA, spanning 39 bases read in frame from base 1. V trim: 5 bases; J trim: 7 bases; unmatched bases: 3. The CDR3 regions of human TCRbeta chains were analyzed by immunosequencing. The paper's processing steps were these. TCRs in the repertoires were compared against a reference library of SARS-CoV-2-specific TCRs that had been generated with the MIRA antigen-specificity platform. Breadth was defined as the fraction of unique TCRs that were SARS-CoV-2-associated. Depth was defined as the fraction of total T cells that were SARS-CoV-2-associated. Using the MIRA data, each spike-specific TCR was assigned both to the spike region to which the TCR was reactive and to a CD4 or CD8 class. Log10-transformed breadth and depth values were compared by one-way ANOVA with Sidak's multiple comparisons tests. The table comes from immuneACCESS by way of TCRdb, which keeps in-frame sequences with V and J called. Part of the clones is missing from these tables; in studies checked, under half for an unresolved V gene and the rest for unknown reasons. V, J and clone size were drawn from that table, and D and trimming were deduced from the DNA. The sample contains about 120,000 clones, about 82% of them found a single time. The top ten clones comprise around 17% of the sample.

The chain is made from TRBV12-3 or TRBV12-4 and TRBJ1-5, with TRBD1 identical over 9 junction bases. The sequences come from peripheral blood, collected 28 days after the second AZD1222 dose. The sequence was collected from an adult who received the AZD1222 COVID-19 vaccine. The nucleotides read TGTGCCAGCAGTGGACAGGGGAGGCAGCCCCAGCATTTT. Translated, it gives CASSGQGRQPQHF.